This TCR beta chain was recovered during a study of cytomegalovirus exposure and HLA in healthy donors. PCR used 60 Vbeta primers and 13 Jbeta primers. Clones were read by immunoSEQ multiplex PCR, and TCRdb kept only the in-frame ones, dropping some. This sample has roughly 100,000 clones; roughly 15% occur once, and the top ten carry about 0.8%. In regard to this clone: Antigen: not known.

CDR1 and CDR2 from the germline V gene are SEHNR and FQNEAQ (reference sequence). With 1 base removed from V and 3 bases from J, the gap between germline ends came to 13 bases. The CDR3 loop spans 15 amino acids. General study findings and limits: Later analysis reportedly placed an Asian-associated ancestry cluster below the approximately 700-donor mean in N-insertions.

Sequencing was carried out using PBMCs. The sequence was collected from a female donor in good health and CMV-seronegative. The chain recombines TRBV7-9 with TRBJ2-7; tentative D call: TRBD1 (6 bases). This CDR3 reads CASSLGTEGSYEQYF. The CDR3 nucleotides are TGTGCCAGCAGCTTAGGGACAGAAGGAAGCTACGAGCAGTACTTC.